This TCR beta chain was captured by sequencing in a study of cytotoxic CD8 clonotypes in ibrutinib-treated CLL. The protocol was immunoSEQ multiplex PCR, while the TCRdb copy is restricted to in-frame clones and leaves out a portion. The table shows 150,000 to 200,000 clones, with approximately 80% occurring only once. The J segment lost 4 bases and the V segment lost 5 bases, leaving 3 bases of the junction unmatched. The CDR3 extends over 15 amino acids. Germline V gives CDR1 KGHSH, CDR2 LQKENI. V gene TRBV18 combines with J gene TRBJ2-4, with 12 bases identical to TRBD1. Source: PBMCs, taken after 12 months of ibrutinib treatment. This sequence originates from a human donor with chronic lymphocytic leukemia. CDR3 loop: CASSRDRGQKNIQYF. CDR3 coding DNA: TGTGCCAGCTCAAGGGACAGGGGGCAAAAAAACATTCAGTACTTC.